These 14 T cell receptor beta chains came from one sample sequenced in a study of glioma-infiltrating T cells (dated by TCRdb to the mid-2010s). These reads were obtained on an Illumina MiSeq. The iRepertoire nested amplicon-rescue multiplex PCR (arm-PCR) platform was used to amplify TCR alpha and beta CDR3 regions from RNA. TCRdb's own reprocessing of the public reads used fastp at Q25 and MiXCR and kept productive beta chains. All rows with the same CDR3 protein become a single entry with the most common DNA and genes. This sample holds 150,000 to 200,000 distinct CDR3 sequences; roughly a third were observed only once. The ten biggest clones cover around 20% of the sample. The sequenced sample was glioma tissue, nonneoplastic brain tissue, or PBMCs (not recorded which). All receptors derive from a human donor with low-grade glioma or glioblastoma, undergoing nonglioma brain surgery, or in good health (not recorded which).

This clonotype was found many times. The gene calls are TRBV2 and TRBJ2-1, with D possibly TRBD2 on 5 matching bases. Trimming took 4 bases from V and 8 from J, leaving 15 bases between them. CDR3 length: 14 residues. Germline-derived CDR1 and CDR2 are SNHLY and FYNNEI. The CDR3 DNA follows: TGTGCCAGCAGTGGAACTAGAAACGTACATGAGCAGTTCTTC. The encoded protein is CASSGTRNVHEQFF.

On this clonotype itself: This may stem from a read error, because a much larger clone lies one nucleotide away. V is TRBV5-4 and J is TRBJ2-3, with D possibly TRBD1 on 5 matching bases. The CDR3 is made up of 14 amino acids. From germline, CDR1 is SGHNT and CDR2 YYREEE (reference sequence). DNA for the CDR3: TGTGCCAGCAGCTTGCCAGGGAACTCAGATACGAAGTATTTT. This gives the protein CASSLPGNSDTKYF.

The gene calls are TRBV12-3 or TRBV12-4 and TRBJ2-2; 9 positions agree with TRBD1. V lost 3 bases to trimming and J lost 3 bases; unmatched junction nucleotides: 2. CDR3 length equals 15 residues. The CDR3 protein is CASSFDRGDTGELFF. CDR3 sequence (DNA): TGTGCCAGCAGTTTCGACAGGGGGGACACCGGGGAGCTGTTTTTT.

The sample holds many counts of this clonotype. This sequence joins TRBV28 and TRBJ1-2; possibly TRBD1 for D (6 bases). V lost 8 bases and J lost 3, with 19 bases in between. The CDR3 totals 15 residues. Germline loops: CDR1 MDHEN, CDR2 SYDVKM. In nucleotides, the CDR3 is TGTGCCAGCTCTGCCGGGGGGCCGTGGGACTATGGCTACACCTTC. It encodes CASSAGGPWDYGYTF.

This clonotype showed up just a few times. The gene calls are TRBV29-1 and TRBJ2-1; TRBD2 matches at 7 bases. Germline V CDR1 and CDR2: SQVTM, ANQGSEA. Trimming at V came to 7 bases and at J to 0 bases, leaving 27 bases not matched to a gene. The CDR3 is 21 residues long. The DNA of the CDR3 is TGCAGCGCCTCGGGGCTAGCGGATGCTCGGTGGGGGGGGAGCTCCTACAATGAGCAGTTCTTC. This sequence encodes CSASGLADARWGGSSYNEQFF.

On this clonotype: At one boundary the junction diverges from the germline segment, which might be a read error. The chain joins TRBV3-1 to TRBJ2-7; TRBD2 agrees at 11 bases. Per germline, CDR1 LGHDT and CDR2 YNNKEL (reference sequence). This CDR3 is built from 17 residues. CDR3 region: CASRQQPTSGRNYEQYF. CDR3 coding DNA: TGCGCCAGCAGACAGCAGCCAACTAGCGGGAGAAACTACGAGCAGTACTTC.

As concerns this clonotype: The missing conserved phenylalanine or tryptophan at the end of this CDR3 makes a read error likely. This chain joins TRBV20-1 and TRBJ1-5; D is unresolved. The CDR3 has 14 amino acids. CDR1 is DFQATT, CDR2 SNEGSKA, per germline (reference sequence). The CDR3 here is CSASYGISNHPQHL. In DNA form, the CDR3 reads TGCAGTGCTAGTTACGGAATTAGCAATCATCCCCAGCATTTA.

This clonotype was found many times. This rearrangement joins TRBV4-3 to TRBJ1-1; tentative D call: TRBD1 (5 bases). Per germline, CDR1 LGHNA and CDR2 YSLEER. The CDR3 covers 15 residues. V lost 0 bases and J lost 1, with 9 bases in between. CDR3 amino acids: CASSQDYGANTEAFF. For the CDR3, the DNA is TGCGCCAGCAGCCAAGATTACGGGGCGAACACTGAAGCTTTCTTT.

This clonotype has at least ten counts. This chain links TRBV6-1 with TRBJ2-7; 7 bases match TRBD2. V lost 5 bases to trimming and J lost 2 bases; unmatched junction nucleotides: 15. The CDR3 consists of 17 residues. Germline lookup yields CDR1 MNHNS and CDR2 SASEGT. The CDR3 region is CASSYPGTGTITYEQYF. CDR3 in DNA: TGTGCCAGCAGTTACCCCGGCACCGGGACTATAACCTACGAGCAGTACTTC.

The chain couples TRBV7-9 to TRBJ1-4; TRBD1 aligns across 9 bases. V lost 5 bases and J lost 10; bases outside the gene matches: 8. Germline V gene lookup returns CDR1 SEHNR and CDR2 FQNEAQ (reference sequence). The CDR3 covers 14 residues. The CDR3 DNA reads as TGTGCCAGCAGCCCGGACAGGGGCGTAGGAAAACTGTTTTTT. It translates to CASSPDRGVGKLFF.

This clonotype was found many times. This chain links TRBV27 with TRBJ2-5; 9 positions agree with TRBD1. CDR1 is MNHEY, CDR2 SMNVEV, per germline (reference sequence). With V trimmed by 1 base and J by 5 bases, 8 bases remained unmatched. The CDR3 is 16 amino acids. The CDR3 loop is CASSLLGTGWMETQYF. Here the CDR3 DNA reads TGTGCCAGCAGTTTATTAGGGACAGGGTGGATGGAGACCCAGTACTTC.

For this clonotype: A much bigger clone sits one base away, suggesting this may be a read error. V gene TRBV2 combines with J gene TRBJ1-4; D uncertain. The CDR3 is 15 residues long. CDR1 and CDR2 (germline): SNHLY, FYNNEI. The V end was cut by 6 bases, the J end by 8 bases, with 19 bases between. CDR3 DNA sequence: TGTGCCAGCAGGCACCACGGGGAGGTTCGAGAAAAACTGTTTTTT. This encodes CASRHHGEVREKLFF.

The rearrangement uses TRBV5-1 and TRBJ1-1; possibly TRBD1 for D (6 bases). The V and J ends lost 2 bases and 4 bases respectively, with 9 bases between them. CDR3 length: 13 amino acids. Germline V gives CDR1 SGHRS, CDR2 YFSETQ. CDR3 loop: CASSLHRATEAFF. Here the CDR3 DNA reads TGCGCCAGCAGCTTACACAGGGCCACTGAAGCTTTCTTT.

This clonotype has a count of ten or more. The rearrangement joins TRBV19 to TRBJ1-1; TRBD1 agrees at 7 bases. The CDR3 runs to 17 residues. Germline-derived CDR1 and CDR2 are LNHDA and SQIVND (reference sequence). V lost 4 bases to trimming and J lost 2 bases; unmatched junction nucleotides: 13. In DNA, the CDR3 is TGTGCCAGTAGTAACCCACAGGGGACTAGGCCCAACACTGAAGCTTTCTTT. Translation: CASSNPQGTRPNTEAFF.